This T cell receptor beta chain was found in a study of T cells expressing NK-cell markers. Study as a whole: Sequencing covered eight donors, seven HCMV-seropositive and one seronegative. The study's findings and limits: Questions lingered over whether expanded NKG2C+ T cell clones were HCMV-specific.

TCRdb reanalyzed the 5' RACE reads and collapses them to one entry per CDR3 protein, without DNA. The table lists 150,000 or so distinct CDR3 sequences. A note on this clonotype: The antigen remains undetermined.

Germline assignment: CDR1 DFQATT and CDR2 SNEGSKA (reference sequence). CDR3 length: 12 amino acids. What was sequenced was blood T cells: a sorted CD56 or NKG2C T cell subset, CD4+ or CD8+ T cells, or bulk PBMC T cells (not recorded which). This clonotype was obtained from a woman aged 45-60 years in good health. The chain joins TRBV20-1 to TRBJ1-4; the D gene TCRdb calls, TRBD1, cannot be checked with no DNA. CDR3 loop: CSARDGGEKLFF.